Listed below are T cell receptor beta chains from one sample, sequenced in a study of cytomegalovirus exposure and HLA in healthy donors. Data came from immunoSEQ multiplex PCR; TCRdb stores just in-frame clones and leaves some out. The table lists roughly 180,000 clones, about 75% of them singletons, with over 12% in the top ten. The specimen was PBMCs. The origin of the receptors is a man aged 45-65 years in good health and CMV-seropositive. The CDR3 runs from the conserved cysteine through the conserved F or W. A D gene is named only where the DNA matches it firmly. Not every row has a clone size; where given, it reads once, few, many or a size class.

J gene | clone size | D gene | V gene | CDR3 DNA | CDR3 protein
TRBJ2-1 | . | TRBD1 | TRBV10-3 | TGTGCCATCATGGGACAGGGCTCCTACAATGAGCAGTTCTTC | CAIMGQGSYNEQFF
TRBJ2-2 | once | . | TRBV5-1 | TGCGCCAGCGGGGACAACCCCGCCACCGGGGAGCTGTTTTTT | CASGDNPATGELFF
TRBJ2-2 | . | TRBD2 | TRBV9 | TGTGCCAGCAGCGTAGGGACTAGTTCAATCGGGGAGCTGTTTTTT | CASSVGTSSIGELFF
TRBJ2-1 | . | TRBD2 | TRBV2 | TGTGCCAGCAGTGAAACTAGCGGGGGGTCGGGTGAGCAGTTCTTC | CASSETSGGSGEQFF
TRBJ2-5 | . | TRBD1 | TRBV7-9 | TGTGCCAGCAGCTACGGAACCGGGACAGGGGGCGAAGAGACCCAGTACTTC | CASSYGTGTGGEETQYF
TRBJ2-5 | few | . | TRBV18 | TGTGCCAGCTCACCGAAGGAGGAGACCCAGTACTTC | CASSPKEETQYF
TRBJ2-1 | . | TRBD2 | TRBV13 | TGTGCCAGCAGCTCAAGAGCGGGGAGCTCCTACAATGAGCAGTTCTTC | CASSSRAGSSYNEQFF
TRBJ1-5 | few | TRBD1 | TRBV20-1 | TGCAGTGCCAAGACAGGGTTGGCCCAGCATTTT | CSAKTGLAQHF
TRBJ1-1 | . | . | TRBV29-1 | TGCAGCGTTGTCGCCAGGGGTCGTAACACTGAAGCTTTCTTT | CSVVARGRNTEAFF
TRBJ1-2 | few | . | TRBV9 | TGTGCCAGCAACCCAGGGGAGTCTAACTATGGCTACACCTTC | CASNPGESNYGYTF
TRBJ1-6 | . | . | TRBV4-1 | TGCGCCAGCAGCCAAGAAGGGGGATATAATTCACCCCTCCACTTT | CASSQEGGYNSPLHF
TRBJ1-1 | . | TRBD1 | TRBV28 | TGTGCCAAACTCGACAGGGGAAGGAACACTGAAGCTTTCTTT | CAKLDRGRNTEAFF
TRBJ2-1 | once | TRBD2 | TRBV11-2 | TGTGCCAGCAGCTTAGGGGGACTAGGTACCAATGAGCAGTTCTTC | CASSLGGLGTNEQFF
TRBJ2-7 | . | TRBD1 | TRBV6-6 | TGTGCCAGCAGTAGACCTACAGGGGTCGAGCAGTACTTC | CASSRPTGVEQYF
TRBJ1-5 | . | . | TRBV6-5 | TGTGCCAGCAGTCAATCAGGGTGGGGTCAGCCCCAGCATTTT | CASSQSGWGQPQHF
TRBJ1-1 | . | TRBD1 | TRBV7-9 | TGTGCCAGCGGAAAGGGACAGTCAAACACTGAAGCTTTCTTT | CASGKGQSNTEAFF
TRBJ2-1 | once | . | TRBV9 | TGTGCCAGCAGCGTAGTGGAGCGCCTGTCCTACAATGAGCAGTTCTTC | CASSVVERLSYNEQFF
TRBJ2-2 | . | . | TRBV7-3 | TGTGCCAGCAGCTTGGGAGCGTCCGGGGAGCTGTTTTTT | CASSLGASGELFF
TRBJ1-1 | . | . | TRBV2 | TGTGCCAGCAACGAGAGGAGCACTGAAGCTTTCTTT | CASNERSTEAFF
TRBJ1-2 | . | TRBD1 | TRBV9 | TGTGCCAGCAGCGTAGTGAGGACAGGAGCCTATGGCTACACCTTC | CASSVVRTGAYGYTF
TRBJ2-7 | . | TRBD1 | TRBV5-1 | TGCGCCAGCAGCTCGGACAGGGGTAACGAGCAGTACTTC | CASSSDRGNEQYF
TRBJ1-5 | . | . | TRBV4-1 | TGCGCCAGCAGCCCTGGGGCGCAGGGCCATAGCAATCAGCCCCAGCATTTT | CASSPGAQGHSNQPQHF
TRBJ1-1 | . | . | TRBV5-1 | TGCGCCAGCAGCCCGGGGGGCAGTTTGGATGAAGCTTTCTTT | CASSPGGSLDEAFF
TRBJ2-5 | . | TRBD2 | TRBV5-8 | TGTGCCAGCAGCTTGGGCGGGACTAGCTGGGAGACCCAGTACTTC | CASSLGGTSWETQYF
TRBJ1-5 | . | TRBD1 | TRBV2 | TGTGCCAGCAGTGAAGGGACAGGGCTTTTCAGCAATCAGCCCCAGCATTTT | CASSEGTGLFSNQPQHF
TRBJ1-4 | . | TRBD1 | TRBV10-3 | TGTGCCATCAGTGCGGCCGCCGGGACAGGGAATGAAAAACTGTTTTTT | CAISAAAGTGNEKLFF
TRBJ1-2 | . | . | TRBV15 | TGTGCCACCAGCAGATCCCGGGAGGGGGGTGGCTACACCTTC | CATSRSREGGGYTF
TRBJ2-3 | . | . | TRBV4-1 | TGCGCCAGCAGCCAAGCGGGGTCTAGCACAGATACGCAGTATTTT | CASSQAGSSTDTQYF
TRBJ2-3 | . | . | TRBV6-6 | TGTGCCAGCAGTTACTACCAGTCTTATACGCAGTATTTT | CASSYYQSYTQYF
TRBJ2-1 | . | TRBD1 | TRBV4-3 | TGCGCCAGCAGCCGGGGGACAGGAGTAAACTACAATGAGCAGTTCTTC | CASSRGTGVNYNEQFF
TRBJ2-3 | once | . | TRBV7-9 | TGTTCCAGCAGACTTTCTCCGGGACAAGGCACAGATACGCAGTATTTT | CSSRLSPGQGTDTQYF
TRBJ2-6 | . | . | TRBV5-4 | TGTGCCAGCAGTCAGGTCTCTGGGGCCAACGTCCTGACTTTC | CASSQVSGANVLTF
TRBJ2-7 | once | . | TRBV5-1 | TGCGCCAGCAGCTTGGCCGGCGGGCGGAACTACGAGCAGTACTTC | CASSLAGGRNYEQYF
TRBJ2-4 | once | . | TRBV7-9 | TGTGCCAGCAGCTCCCTGAGCAAAAACATTCAGTACTTC | CASSSLSKNIQYF
TRBJ1-1 | . | . | TRBV4-1 | TGCGCCAGCAGCCAAGGGCAGGGAGGGGTTGGCACTGAAGCTTTCTTT | CASSQGQGGVGTEAFF
TRBJ2-2 | . | . | TRBV5-1 | TGCGCCAGCAGCTTCGCAGGGGCGGGCACCGGGGAGCTGTTTTTT | CASSFAGAGTGELFF
TRBJ1-1 | . | TRBD1 | TRBV18 | TGTGCCAGCTCACCTACAGGGGTCACTGAAGCTTTCTTT | CASSPTGVTEAFF
TRBJ2-2 | . | TRBD2 | TRBV5-1 | TGCGCCAGCAGCTTGGAGCTAGCGGACACCGGGGAGCTGTTTTTT | CASSLELADTGELFF
TRBJ2-1 | . | . | TRBV11-3 | TGTGCCAGCAGCTTAGGAACTAATCCCAATGAGCAGTTCTTC | CASSLGTNPNEQFF
TRBJ2-2 | . | . | TRBV11-2 | TGTGCCAGCACCTTAGGGTTGAGCACCGGGGAGCTGTTTTTT | CASTLGLSTGELFF
TRBJ1-5 | . | . | TRBV6-1 | TGTGCCAGCAGCCGAGATCTCAATCAGCCCCAGCATTTT | CASSRDLNQPQHF
TRBJ2-1 | once | . | TRBV18 | TGTGCCAGCTCACTGCAATGGACAAACAATGAGCAGTTCTTC | CASSLQWTNNEQFF
TRBJ2-3 | once | . | TRBV2 | TGTGCCAGCTGCCGCAGGGGCGGTACAGATACGCAGTATTTT | CASCRRGGTDTQYF
TRBJ2-2 | . | . | TRBV25-1 | TGTGCCAGCAGTGTGGGCAGGGCGAACGGGGAGCTGTTTTTT | CASSVGRANGELFF
TRBJ1-1 | few | . | TRBV5-6 | TGTGCCAGCAGCGGGCCGGGGGGAGCTTTCTTT | CASSGPGGAFF
TRBJ2-3 | . | TRBD2 | TRBV27 | TGTGCCAGCAGTGTTCGGGGGGGGATCGCAGATACGCAGTATTTT | CASSVRGGIADTQYF
TRBJ1-2 | . | . | TRBV29-1 | TGCAGCGCCCCCGGACATGACTATGGCTACACCTTC | CSAPGHDYGYTF
TRBJ1-1 | . | TRBD1 | TRBV11-2 | TGTGCCAGCACCGGGACAGGGGAAGAGGCTTTCTTT | CASTGTGEEAFF
TRBJ2-3 | . | . | TRBV6-1 | TGTGCCAGCAATCCGGGGGACAGCACAGATACGCAGTATTTT | CASNPGDSTDTQYF
TRBJ2-1 | . | TRBD2 | TRBV9 | TGTGCCAGCAGCGTAGTGGCTAGCGGGTACTCCTACAATGAGCAGTTCTTC | CASSVVASGYSYNEQFF
TRBJ1-1 | few | . | TRBV27 | TGTGCCAGCAGTACGGGTGTGGTGAATACAGGTTCTGGCACTGAAGCTTTCTTT | CASSTGVVNTGSGTEAFF
TRBJ1-4 | . | . | TRBV13 | TGTGCCAGCAGCTTAGACAGGGTGGGTGAAAAACTGTTTTTT | CASSLDRVGEKLFF
TRBJ1-2 | . | . | TRBV14 | TGTGCCAGCAGCAGTACCGGGACACAAGCTAACTATGGCTACACCTTC | CASSSTGTQANYGYTF
TRBJ1-1 | . | . | TRBV7-9 | TGTGCCAGCAGCCCCCGGGGTGGATACAGCAACACTGAAGCTTTCTTT | CASSPRGGYSNTEAFF
TRBJ2-3 | . | TRBD2 | TRBV6-1 | TGTGCCAGCAGGAGGGCGGGGGGGCGGGTAGATACGCAGTATTTT | CASRRAGGRVDTQYF
TRBJ2-7 | . | . | TRBV6-4 | TGTGCCAGCAGTGTTGCTAGCTTTGGGTACGAGCAGTACTTC | CASSVASFGYEQYF